Each of the 6 T cell receptor beta chains below was sequenced from the same sample in a study of CD8+ T cells in alopecia areata. The treatment denotes: oral pan-JAK inhibitor, 5-10 mg twice daily. Sequencing used cDNA as its template, made by extracting RNA and reverse transcribing it. Assay used: immunoSEQ multiplex PCR; TCRdb lists only in-frame clones, some missing. Counted here are tens of thousands of clones, around 71% occurring once; the ten biggest clones make up over 20%. The source material was CD8+ T cells sorted from blood, sampled at week 4, from a patient treated with tofacitinib. The receptors were gathered from a human donor with alopecia areata.

This chain links TRBV9 with TRBJ2-7, with 7 bases lining up with TRBD1. CDR3 length: 15 residues. Germline CDR1 and CDR2: SGDLS and YYNGEE. The junction had 9 bases not matched to a gene; V was cut back by 4 bases and J by 2 bases. CDR3 nucleotides: TGTGCCAGCAGCCCTTCCGACAGGGCCACCTACGAGCAGTACTTC. Its protein product is CASSPSDRATYEQYF.

The rearrangement uses TRBV4-3 and TRBJ2-2; the D is unclear. Trimming took off 4 bases at V and 0 bases at J, with 12 bases between the two ends. The V gene's germline CDR1 is LGHNA and CDR2 YSLEER. The CDR3 extends over 16 amino acids. The CDR3 sequence: CASSPERFANTGELFF. As DNA, the CDR3 is TGCGCCAGCAGCCCTGAGCGATTCGCGAACACCGGGGAGCTGTTTTTT.

This chain connects TRBV27 to TRBJ1-4, with D perhaps TRBD1 (5 bases). Trimming left V 8 bases short and J 1 base short, with 14 bases between. Germline CDR1 is MNHEY and CDR2 is SMNVEV (reference sequence). This CDR3 has 15 residues. The CDR3 DNA is TGTGCCAGCCGGCCGGGGACGGAAACTAATGAAAAACTGTTTTTT. Its protein is CASRPGTETNEKLFF.

About this clone: A junction end diverges from the germline sequence, so it may reflect a read error. This chain uses TRBV4-1 with TRBJ2-1; 7 positions agree with TRBD2. This CDR3 comprises 16 residues. Germline CDR1 is MGHRA and CDR2 is YSYEKL. The DNA of the CDR3 is TGTGCCAGCAGCCAAGTGGACGTGAGCGGGAACAATGAGCAGTTCTTC. The encoded protein is CASSQVDVSGNNEQFF.

This chain connects TRBV30 to TRBJ2-7, with 9 bases fitting TRBD1. Germline loops: CDR1 GTSNPN, CDR2 SVGIG (reference sequence). This CDR3 region has 13 residues. V shed 7 bases, J shed 7 bases, and the junction held 11 bases outside the gene matches. CDR3 bases: TGTGCCTTATCGACAGGGGGAACGGGGGAGCAGTACTTC. Translation gives CALSTGGTGEQYF.

The CDR3 region has the DNA TGTGCCAGCAGCCCGGGACAGGGTTTCGATACGCAGTATTTT. Translation: CASSPGQGFDTQYF. This chain connects TRBV11-2 to TRBJ2-3; 9 bases fit TRBD1. CDR1 SGHAT and CDR2 FQNNGV come from the germline V gene. J lost 6 bases, V lost 5 bases, and 6 bases had no gene match. The CDR3 extends over 14 amino acids.